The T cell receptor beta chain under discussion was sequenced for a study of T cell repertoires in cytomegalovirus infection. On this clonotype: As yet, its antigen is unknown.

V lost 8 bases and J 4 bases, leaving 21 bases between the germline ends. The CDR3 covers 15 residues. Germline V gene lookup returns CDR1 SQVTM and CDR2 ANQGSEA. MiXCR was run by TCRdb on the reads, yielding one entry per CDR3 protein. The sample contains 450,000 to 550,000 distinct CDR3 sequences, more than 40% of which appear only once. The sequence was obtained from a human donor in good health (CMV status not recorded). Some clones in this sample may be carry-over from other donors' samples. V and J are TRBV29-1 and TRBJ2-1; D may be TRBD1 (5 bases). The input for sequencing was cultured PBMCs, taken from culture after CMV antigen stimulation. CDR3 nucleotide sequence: TGCAGCCTCCCCACAGGCCGAATCACTTACAATGAGCAGTTCTTC. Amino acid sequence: CSLPTGRITYNEQFF.